This record looks at one T cell receptor (beta chain) sequence and its context. Its antigen is undetermined. Quantitative 5'-RACE with molecular barcodes was used to make the TCR beta libraries. TCRdb re-derived calls from the 5' RACE reads in MiXCR, one entry per CDR3 protein. The data hold about 340,000 distinct CDR3 sequences, with 20% to 25% observed a single time. The sample originates from a study of CD8 T cells in ankylosing spondylitis. Study outcomes and limitations: Significantly higher representation of disease-linked clones was reported for matched ankylosing spondylitis synovial fluid. The disease-linked clones had a CD8+ phenotype and low blood frequencies. A motif in TCR beta, a set of about 8 highly homologous variants, appeared characteristic of ankylosing spondylitis blood.

V lost 0 bases and J 3 bases, leaving 8 bases between the germline ends. Germline V lookup: CDR1 MNHEY, CDR2 SMNVEV (reference sequence). The CDR3 spans 14 residues. This sequence was found in a male donor with ankylosing spondylitis or in good health (not recorded which). The genes are TRBV27 and TRBJ1-1; possibly TRBD1 for D (6 bases). The sequencing input was blood, either unsorted or a sorted T cell fraction (not recorded which). CDR3 loop: CASSLSGADTEAFF. The CDR3 nucleotides read TGTGCCAGCAGTTTATCGGGGGCCGACACTGAAGCTTTCTTT.